These T cell receptor beta chains were read from a single sample in a study of T cells in localized non-small cell lung cancer. Produced via immunoSEQ multiplex PCR; TCRdb's table is partial and in-frame only. The table has roughly 58,000 clones, roughly 79% seen once. The sample in question was PBMCs, obtained before any cancer treatment. Receptors were obtained from a man aged 35 to 70 with stage II lung adenocarcinoma. Each CDR3 is given with its conserved first and last residue. A D gene is named only where the DNA matches it firmly. Clone size appears in some rows only: once, few, many, or a class for an expanded clone.

v_gene,abundance,j_gene,d_gene,CDR3aa,CDR3nt
TRBV18,NA,TRBJ1-5,NA,CASSPSGGFFQPQHF,TGTGCCAGCTCACCATCCGGGGGGTTCTTTCAGCCCCAGCATTTT
TRBV5-1,NA,TRBJ2-3,TRBD1,CASSLGRGQGGDTQYF,TGCGCCAGCAGCTTGGGGAGGGGACAGGGGGGAGATACGCAGTATTTT
TRBV11-3,few,TRBJ2-3,TRBD2,CASAKDGGRGDTQYF,TGTGCCAGCGCAAAGGACGGCGGGAGAGGGGATACGCAGTATTTT
TRBV9,NA,TRBJ2-6,NA,CASSRGGAGANVLTF,TGTGCCAGCAGCCGAGGGGGGGCTGGGGCCAACGTCCTGACTTTC
TRBV10-1,once,TRBJ2-2,NA,CASSAGPAGELFF,TGCGCCAGCAGTGCCGGTCCCGCCGGGGAGCTGTTTTTT
TRBV12-2,many,TRBJ2-3,NA,CASRLDPHEEGLGTDTQYF,TGTGCAAGTCGCTTAGACCCCCACGAGGAAGGACTGGGCACAGATACGCAGTATTTT
TRBV6-5,few,TRBJ2-4,NA,CASSSRGDTQYF,TGTGCCAGCAGTTCCCGGGGGGACACTCAGTACTTC
TRBV12-2,once,TRBJ2-7,NA,CASRQHRSDGTYEQYF,TGTGCAAGTCGCCAGCACCGGTCAGACGGTACCTACGAGCAGTACTTC
TRBV7-9,NA,TRBJ2-3,NA,CASSLEGTARDTQYF,TGTGCCAGCAGCTTAGAAGGGACCGCACGAGATACGCAGTATTTT
TRBV9,NA,TRBJ2-3,NA,CASSGPYADTQYF,TGTGCCAGCAGCGGGCCTTATGCAGATACGCAGTATTTT
TRBV2,NA,TRBJ1-1,TRBD1,CASGQDTEAFF,TGTGCCAGCGGACAGGACACTGAAGCTTTCTTT
TRBV6-4,few,TRBJ2-5,NA,CASSEWELAQETQYF,TGTGCCAGCAGTGAGTGGGAGTTGGCCCAAGAGACCCAGTACTTC
TRBV30,NA,TRBJ1-3,NA,CAWSEDIYSGNTIYF,TGTGCCTGGAGTGAGGACATATACTCTGGAAACACCATATATTTT
TRBV28,NA,TRBJ1-1,NA,CASSHRPDTEAFF,TGTGCCAGCAGTCACCGACCCGACACTGAAGCTTTCTTT
TRBV11-3,once,TRBJ1-3,NA,CASSLSGSRVNTIYF,TGTGCCAGCAGCCTATCAGGAAGCCGAGTAAACACCATATATTTT
TRBV6-4,NA,TRBJ2-3,TRBD2,CASSESGSTDTQYF,TGTGCCAGCAGTGAGAGCGGGAGTACAGATACGCAGTATTTT
TRBV19,NA,TRBJ2-5,TRBD2,CASSITSGQETQYF,TGTGCCAGTAGTATAACTAGCGGCCAAGAGACCCAGTACTTC
TRBV6-5,NA,TRBJ1-1,TRBD1,CASSYGTATSNTEAFF,TGTGCCAGCAGTTACGGGACAGCTACCTCGAACACTGAAGCTTTCTTT
TRBV14,NA,TRBJ2-1,NA,CASLKSSSYNEQFF,TGTGCCAGTCTTAAATCAAGCTCCTACAATGAGCAGTTCTTC
TRBV15,NA,TRBJ1-1,NA,CATSRDLKGNTEAFF,TGTGCCACCAGCAGAGACCTCAAAGGGAACACTGAAGCTTTCTTT
TRBV10-3,NA,TRBJ1-1,NA,CAISESRGGAEAFF,TGTGCCATCAGTGAGTCGAGGGGGGGAGCTGAAGCTTTCTTT
TRBV5-1,NA,TRBJ1-5,NA,CASSRDWDQPQHF,TGCGCCAGCAGCCGAGACTGGGATCAGCCCCAGCATTTT
TRBV6-6,NA,TRBJ1-4,NA,CASGPGIGQRNELFF,TGTGCCAGCGGTCCCGGCATAGGACAGCGGAATGAACTGTTTTTT
TRBV6-1,NA,TRBJ2-3,TRBD2,CASSEASLSSGYTQYF,TGTGCCAGCAGTGAAGCTTCCCTTTCTAGCGGGTATACGCAGTATTTT
TRBV5-1,NA,TRBJ1-2,NA,CASSLADGYTF,TGCGCCAGCAGCTTGGCCGATGGCTACACCTTC
TRBV5-1,NA,TRBJ2-5,TRBD1,CASSLVGTGGGETQYF,TGCGCCAGCAGCTTGGTTGGGACAGGGGGCGGTGAGACCCAGTACTTC
TRBV30,few,TRBJ1-4,TRBD1,CAWRQGSNEKLFF,TGTGCCTGGAGACAGGGGTCTAATGAAAAACTGTTTTTT
TRBV2,NA,TRBJ1-1,NA,CASKEVMNTEAFF,TGTGCCAGCAAGGAGGTCATGAACACTGAAGCTTTCTTT
TRBV18,once,TRBJ2-1,TRBD1,CASSPSRTGKDEQFF,TGTGCCAGCTCCCCCTCGAGGACAGGGAAGGATGAGCAGTTCTTC
TRBV29-1,NA,TRBJ2-7,TRBD2,CSVESRLAGESHEQYF,TGCAGCGTTGAATCGCGACTAGCGGGAGAAAGCCACGAGCAGTACTTC
TRBV27,NA,TRBJ2-1,TRBD2,CASRGTSVREGEQFF,TGTGCCAGCAGGGGGACTAGCGTGAGGGAAGGTGAGCAGTTCTTC
TRBV28,NA,TRBJ2-5,NA,CASRGPSGWETQYF,TGTGCCAGCAGGGGGCCCTCCGGGTGGGAGACCCAGTACTTC
TRBV13,NA,TRBJ2-1,NA,CASSSLTLLRLALNYNEQFF,TGTGCCAGCAGCTCCCTTACCCTCCTTAGGCTAGCGCTAAACTACAATGAGCAGTTCTTC
TRBV6-5,NA,TRBJ2-1,NA,CASSYHERVGYNEQFF,TGTGCCAGCAGTTACCACGAAAGGGTGGGATACAATGAGCAGTTCTTC
TRBV4-2,NA,TRBJ2-7,TRBD2,CASSQEIGLAGSYEQYF,TGTGCCAGCAGCCAAGAGATTGGACTAGCGGGTTCCTACGAGCAGTACTTC
TRBV6-1,NA,TRBJ2-1,TRBD2,CASRQAGDEQFF,TGTGCCAGCAGGCAAGCGGGAGATGAGCAGTTCTTC
TRBV10-2,NA,TRBJ1-1,TRBD1,CASSRQGIEAFF,TGCGCCAGCAGTCGACAGGGGATTGAAGCTTTCTTT
TRBV4-1,NA,TRBJ2-5,NA,CASSQTPGPQETQYF,TGCGCCAGCAGCCAAACCCCAGGGCCTCAAGAGACCCAGTACTTC
TRBV13,NA,TRBJ2-1,NA,CASSFRSSYNEQFF,TGTGCCAGCAGCTTTAGGAGCTCCTACAATGAGCAGTTCTTC
TRBV7-8,NA,TRBJ2-3,TRBD2,CASSSGASGGSDTQYF,TGTGCCAGCAGCTCCGGAGCTAGCGGAGGTTCAGATACGCAGTATTTT
TRBV2,NA,TRBJ1-2,NA,CASSEALQGDYTF,TGTGCCAGCAGTGAAGCGCTTCAAGGGGACTACACCTTC
TRBV29-1,NA,TRBJ2-7,NA,CSVETPSESSYEQYF,TGCAGCGTTGAGACCCCGTCAGAGAGCTCCTACGAGCAGTACTTC
TRBV18,NA,TRBJ2-1,NA,CASSPPNANYNEQFF,TGTGCCAGCTCACCACCGAACGCCAACTACAATGAGCAGTTCTTC
TRBV9,NA,TRBJ2-1,TRBD2,CASSEGLAGGQAEQFF,TGTGCCAGCAGCGAGGGACTAGCGGGAGGTCAGGCTGAGCAGTTCTTC
TRBV4-1,NA,TRBJ2-7,NA,CASSQGYGDEQYF,TGCGCCAGCAGCCAAGGGTACGGGGACGAGCAGTACTTC
TRBV15,NA,TRBJ1-4,NA,CATSRDRQNWAAEKLFF,TGTGCCACCAGCAGAGATAGGCAGAACTGGGCCGCAGAAAAACTGTTTTTT
TRBV6-1,few,TRBJ1-2,TRBD1,CASSDPTGSYTF,TGTGCCAGCAGTGATCCGACAGGGAGCTACACCTTC
TRBV11-2,NA,TRBJ2-7,NA,CASSRANPYEQYF,TGTGCCAGCAGCCGGGCTAACCCCTACGAGCAGTACTTC
TRBV7-3,NA,TRBJ2-6,NA,CASRSSGANVLTF,TGTGCCAGCAGGTCATCTGGGGCCAACGTCCTGACTTTC
TRBV5-4,NA,TRBJ2-3,TRBD2,CASSSSAGGRGDTQYF,TGTGCCAGCAGCTCGTCCGCGGGGGGGCGAGGGGATACGCAGTATTTT
TRBV9,few,TRBJ2-7,TRBD1,CASSKTGGVDEQYF,TGTGCCAGCAGCAAGACAGGGGGGGTGGACGAGCAGTACTTC
TRBV6-5,NA,TRBJ1-2,NA,CASSYADRRSNYGYTF,TGTGCCAGCAGTTACGCTGACAGGAGATCTAACTATGGCTACACCTTC
TRBV18,NA,TRBJ1-3,TRBD1,CASSLGQPDSGNTIYF,TGTGCCAGCTCACTGGGACAGCCAGACTCTGGAAACACCATATATTTT
TRBV6-5,NA,TRBJ1-4,NA,CASSYSSFGNEKLFF,TGTGCCAGCAGTTACTCATCATTTGGTAATGAAAAACTGTTTTTT
TRBV4-2,NA,TRBJ2-6,NA,CASSPLSSGANVLTF,TGTGCCAGCAGCCCTCTATCCTCTGGGGCCAACGTCCTGACTTTC
TRBV5-1,NA,TRBJ2-2,TRBD1,CASIKDRGTGGELFF,TGCGCCAGCATAAAGGACAGGGGTACTGGCGGGGAGCTGTTTTTT
TRBV18,NA,TRBJ2-1,TRBD2,CASSPLAGLNEQFF,TGTGCCAGCTCACCACTAGCGGGCCTCAATGAGCAGTTCTTC
TRBV19,NA,TRBJ1-1,NA,CASSIGGAEAFF,TGTGCCAGTAGTATAGGGGGCGCTGAAGCTTTCTTT